These T cell receptor beta chains were read from a single sample in a study of molecular identifiers for immune sequencing clone quantification. TCRdb independently ran MiXCR on the PCR reads; one entry per CDR3 protein. The table has 400,000 to 600,000 distinct CDR3 sequences, about a fifth seen once. Specimen: naive CD8+ T cells from blood, with Jurkat cell RNA spiked in. The source is a human donor in good health. Some libraries in this study had Jurkat cell RNA spiked in. CDR3s include the opening cysteine and the closing phenylalanine or tryptophan. A D gene is named only where the DNA matches it firmly. Size tells how often a clone was seen (once, few, many) or the class of an expanded clone, and some rows leave it out.

size: NA
V: TRBV4-1
D: TRBD1
J: TRBJ2-3
DNA: TGCGCCAGCAGCCCCTTACAGGGGCGGACAGATACGCAGTATTTT
CDR3: CASSPLQGRTDTQYF

size: many
V: TRBV6-2/TRBV6-3
D: NA
J: TRBJ1-1
DNA: TGTGCCAGCAGTATTGGACAAGCTGAAGCTTTCTTT
CDR3: CASSIGQAEAFF

size: many
V: TRBV13
D: TRBD1
J: TRBJ1-4
DNA: TGTGCCAGCAGCCTTAGTTCAGGGGGAAATGAAAAACTGTTTTTT
CDR3: CASSLSSGGNEKLFF

size: many
V: TRBV28
D: NA
J: TRBJ1-5
DNA: TGTGCCAGCAGCCCTAGTGGGGGGGCAGGGCAGCCCCAGCATTTT
CDR3: CASSPSGGAGQPQHF

size: NA
V: TRBV29-1
D: NA
J: TRBJ2-7
DNA: TGCAGCGTCTGGGCAGGGGATTCCTGCGAGCAGTACTTC
CDR3: CSVWAGDSCEQYF

size: NA
V: TRBV4-3
D: NA
J: TRBJ1-5
DNA: TGCGCCAGCAGCCAAGATGTCCCCAGCAATCAGCCCCAGCATTTT
CDR3: CASSQDVPSNQPQHF

size: NA
V: TRBV11-3
D: TRBD2
J: TRBJ2-7
DNA: TGTGCCAGCAGTCGCCGGGGGGGAAGCTCCTACGAGCAGTACTTC
CDR3: CASSRRGGSSYEQYF

size: many
V: TRBV7-9
D: NA
J: TRBJ2-3
DNA: TGTGCCAGCAGCTTCTCTCGCGACTTTTCGTTCAGGAGTAGCACAGATACGCAGTATTTT
CDR3: CASSFSRDFSFRSSTDTQYF

size: NA
V: TRBV27
D: NA
J: TRBJ2-7
DNA: TGTGCCAGCAGTCACGGATTGTCCTACGAGCAGTACTTC
CDR3: CASSHGLSYEQYF

size: many
V: TRBV7-2
D: TRBD2
J: TRBJ2-7
DNA: TGTGCCAGCAGCTTAGCGGTTGGCGGACTAGCGGGGGTGTACTTC
CDR3: CASSLAVGGLAGVYF

size: NA
V: TRBV5-1
D: NA
J: TRBJ2-3
DNA: TGCGCCAGCAGCGGTGCTGACTATCACACAGATACGCAGTATTTT
CDR3: CASSGADYHTDTQYF

size: many
V: TRBV7-2
D: NA
J: TRBJ2-3
DNA: TGTGCCAGCAGCGATAACAACCGGGGCGGGCCCGGGGGAACAGATACGCAGTATTTT
CDR3: CASSDNNRGGPGGTDTQYF

size: few
V: TRBV7-2
D: TRBD2
J: TRBJ2-7
DNA: TGTGCCAGCAGCCGCCCAACTAGCGGGTTTTTCTCCTACGAGCAGTACTTC
CDR3: CASSRPTSGFFSYEQYF

size: NA
V: TRBV7-9
D: TRBD2
J: TRBJ2-2
DNA: TGTGCCAGCAGCTCCGCGTTAAAGACTAGCGGCACCGGGGAGCTGTTTTTT
CDR3: CASSSALKTSGTGELFF

size: NA
V: TRBV30
D: NA
J: TRBJ2-1
DNA: TGTGCCTGGAGTATTGCAACTGAACAGTTCTTC
CDR3: CAWSIATEQFF

size: many
V: TRBV29-1
D: NA
J: TRBJ2-3
DNA: TGCACCGCCGGAGGCACAGATACGCAGTATTTT
CDR3: CTAGGTDTQYF

size: many
V: TRBV20-1
D: NA
J: TRBJ1-1
DNA: TGCAGTGCTAGAGTGCGGTGGGGGAGTCACACTGAAGCTTTCTTT
CDR3: CSARVRWGSHTEAFF